The T cell receptor (beta chain) described here comes from a study of low-dose radiotherapy and immunotherapy resistance in tumors. With TRAV- and TRBV-specific primers, first-strand cDNA was made, covering the alpha and beta chains. With a constant-region primer and a V-primer adapter, TCRs were subjected to roughly 20 PCR cycles of amplification. TCRdb called the reads again in MiXCR, with one record for every CDR3 protein. The sample holds tens of thousands of distinct CDR3 sequences; about 20% are singletons and the top ten take about 13%. The time point was: after trial treatment. Treatment defined: LDRT plus nivolumab, ipilimumab, low-dose cyclophosphamide and aspirin (RACIN trial). Per the germline V gene, CDR1 is SGHNT and CDR2 is YYREEE (reference sequence). The CDR3 consists of 15 residues. V was shortened by 4 bases and J by 2 bases, with 12 bases between the two germline ends.

This sample comprised PBMCs, obtained after low-dose radiotherapy plus immunotherapy. This receptor was obtained from a female donor with ovarian cancer. The J gene is TRBJ2-2, the V gene TRBV5-4; tentatively, D is TRBD2 (5 bases). CDR3 coding DNA: TGTGCCAGCAGCCGGTCGGGGTCTAACACCGGGGAGCTGTTTTTT. Encoded protein: CASSRSGSNTGELFF.